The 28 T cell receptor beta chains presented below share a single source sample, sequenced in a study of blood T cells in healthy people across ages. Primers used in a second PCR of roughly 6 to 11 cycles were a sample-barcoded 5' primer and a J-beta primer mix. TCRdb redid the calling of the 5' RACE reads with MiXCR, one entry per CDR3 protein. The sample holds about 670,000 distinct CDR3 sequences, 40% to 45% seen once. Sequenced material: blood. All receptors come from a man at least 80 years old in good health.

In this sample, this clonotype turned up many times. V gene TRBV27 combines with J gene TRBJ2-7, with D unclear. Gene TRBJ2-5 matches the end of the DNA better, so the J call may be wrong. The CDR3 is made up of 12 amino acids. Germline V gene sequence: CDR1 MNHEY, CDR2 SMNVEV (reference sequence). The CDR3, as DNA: TGTGCCAGCAGTCTACCAGGTGGGACCCAGTACTTC. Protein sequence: CASSLPGGTQYF.

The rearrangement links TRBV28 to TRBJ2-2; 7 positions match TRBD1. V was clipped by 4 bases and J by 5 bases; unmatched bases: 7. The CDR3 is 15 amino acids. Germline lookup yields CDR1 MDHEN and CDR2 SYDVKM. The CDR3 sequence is CASSSPGGNTGELFF. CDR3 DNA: TGTGCCAGCAGTTCTCCAGGGGGTAATACCGGGGAGCTGTTTTTT.

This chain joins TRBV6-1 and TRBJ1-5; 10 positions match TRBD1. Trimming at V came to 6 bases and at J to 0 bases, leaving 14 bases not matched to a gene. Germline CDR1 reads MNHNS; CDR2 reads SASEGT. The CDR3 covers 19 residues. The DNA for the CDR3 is TGTGCCAGCAGCTTTTCTCCCGGGACAGGGGCCTATAGCAATCAGCCCCAGCATTTT. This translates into CASSFSPGTGAYSNQPQHF.

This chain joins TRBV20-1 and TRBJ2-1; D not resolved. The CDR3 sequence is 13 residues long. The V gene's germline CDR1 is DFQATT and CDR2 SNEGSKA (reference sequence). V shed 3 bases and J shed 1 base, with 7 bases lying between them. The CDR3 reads CSASLYSYNEQFF. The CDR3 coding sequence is TGCAGTGCTAGTCTCTATTCCTACAATGAGCAGTTCTTC.

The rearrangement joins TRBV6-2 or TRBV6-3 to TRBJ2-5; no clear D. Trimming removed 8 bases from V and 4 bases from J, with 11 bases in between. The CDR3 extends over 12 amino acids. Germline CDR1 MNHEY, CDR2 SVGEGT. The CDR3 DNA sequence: TGTGCCAGCCGAGCCTCTCTAGAGACCCAGTACTTC. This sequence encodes CASRASLETQYF.

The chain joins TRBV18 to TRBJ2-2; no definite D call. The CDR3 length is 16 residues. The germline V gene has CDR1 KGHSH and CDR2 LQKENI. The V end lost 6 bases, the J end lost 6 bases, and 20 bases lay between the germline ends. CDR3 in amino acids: CASSLSAVQKAGELFF. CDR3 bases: TGTGCCAGCTCCCTCTCCGCCGTGCAGAAAGCCGGGGAGCTGTTTTTT.

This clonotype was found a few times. The CDR3 is CASSLPVNYGYTF. Written as DNA, the CDR3 is TGTGCCAGCAGCTTACCGGTGAACTATGGCTACACCTTC. The V call is TRBV7-8, the J call TRBJ1-2; D is undetermined. Germline V gene sequence: CDR1 SGHVS, CDR2 FQNEAQ. V shed 2 bases and J shed 2 bases, with 6 bases lying between them. This CDR3 is built from 13 residues. Combining the CDR3 with reference TRBV7-8 and TRBJ1-2 gives the whole variable domain GAGVSQSPRYKVAKRGQDVALRCDPISGHVSLFWYQQALGQGPEFLTYFQNEAQLDKSGLPSDRFFAERPEGSVSTLKIQRTQQEDSAVYLCASSLPVNYGYTFGSGTRLTVV.

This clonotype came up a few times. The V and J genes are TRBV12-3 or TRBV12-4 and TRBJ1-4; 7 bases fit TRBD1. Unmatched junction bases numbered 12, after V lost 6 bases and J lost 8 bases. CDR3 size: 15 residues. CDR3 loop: CASSPGRGREEKLFF. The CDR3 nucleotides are TGTGCCAGCAGCCCCGGCAGGGGGAGAGAAGAAAAACTGTTTTTT.

CDR3 in DNA: TGTGCCAGCAGCGGACTAGCGGGAGGTGCAGATACGCAGTATTTT. Residues: CASSGLAGGADTQYF. The V and J genes are TRBV25-1 and TRBJ2-3; 14 nucleotides align to TRBD2. The V gene end was trimmed by 6 bases and the J gene end by 4 bases; junction bases not matched to a gene: 3. This CDR3 spans 15 amino acids. Germline lookup yields CDR1 MGHDK and CDR2 SYGVNS.

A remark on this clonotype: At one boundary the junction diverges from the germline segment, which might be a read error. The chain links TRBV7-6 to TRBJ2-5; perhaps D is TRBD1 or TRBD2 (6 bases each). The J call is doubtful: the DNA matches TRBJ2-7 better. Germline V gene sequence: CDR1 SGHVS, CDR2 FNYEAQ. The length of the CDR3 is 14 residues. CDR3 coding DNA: TGTGCCGGCAGCCTAAGCGGAGGGGGTTACGAGCAGTACTTC. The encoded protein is CAGSLSGGGYEQYF.

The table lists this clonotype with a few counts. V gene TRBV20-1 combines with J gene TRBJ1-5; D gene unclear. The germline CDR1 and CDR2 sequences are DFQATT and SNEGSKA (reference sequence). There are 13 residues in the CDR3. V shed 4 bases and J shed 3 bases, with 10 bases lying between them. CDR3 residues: CSAMPLLNQPQHF. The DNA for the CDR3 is TGCAGTGCTATGCCGCTTCTCAATCAGCCCCAGCATTTT.

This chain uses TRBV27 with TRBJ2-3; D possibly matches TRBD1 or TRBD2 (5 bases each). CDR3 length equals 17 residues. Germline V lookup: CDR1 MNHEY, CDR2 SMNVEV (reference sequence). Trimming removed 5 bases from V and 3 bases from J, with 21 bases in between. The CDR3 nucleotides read TGTGCCAGCAGTCCGGGACCCCCAGTTCAAAGGACAGATACGCAGTATTTT. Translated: CASSPGPPVQRTDTQYF.

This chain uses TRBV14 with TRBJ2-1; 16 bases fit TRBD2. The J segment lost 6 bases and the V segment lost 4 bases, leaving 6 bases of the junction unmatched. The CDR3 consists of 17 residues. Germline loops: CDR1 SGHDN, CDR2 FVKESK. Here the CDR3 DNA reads TGTGCCAGCAGCCCGGGGACTAGCGGGAGGGCCATCAATGAGCAGTTCTTC. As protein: CASSPGTSGRAINEQFF.

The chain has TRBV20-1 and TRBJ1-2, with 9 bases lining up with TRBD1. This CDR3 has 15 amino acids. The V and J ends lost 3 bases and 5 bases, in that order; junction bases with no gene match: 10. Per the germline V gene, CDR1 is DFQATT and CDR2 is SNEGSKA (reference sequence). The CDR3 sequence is CSARHTGGAGYGYTF. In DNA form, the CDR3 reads TGCAGTGCTAGGCATACAGGGGGCGCCGGGTATGGCTACACCTTC.

The chain's CDR3 is CSAASFRTVFTDTQYF. DNA for the CDR3: TGCAGTGCTGCCTCATTTAGGACGGTATTCACAGATACGCAGTATTTT. The rearrangement links TRBV20-1 to TRBJ2-3; D is unresolved. CDR3 size: 16 residues. The germline V gene has CDR1 DFQATT and CDR2 SNEGSKA (reference sequence). Trimming shortened V by 5 bases and J by 2 bases, and 20 bases separated the two germline ends.

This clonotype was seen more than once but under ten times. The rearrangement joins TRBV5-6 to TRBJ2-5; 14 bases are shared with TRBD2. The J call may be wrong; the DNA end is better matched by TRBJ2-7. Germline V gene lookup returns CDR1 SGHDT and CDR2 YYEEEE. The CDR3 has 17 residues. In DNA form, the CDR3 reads TGTGCCAGCAGCTCGATTACGGGGACTAGCGGGGGAAACGAGCAGTACTTC. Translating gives CASSSITGTSGGNEQYF.

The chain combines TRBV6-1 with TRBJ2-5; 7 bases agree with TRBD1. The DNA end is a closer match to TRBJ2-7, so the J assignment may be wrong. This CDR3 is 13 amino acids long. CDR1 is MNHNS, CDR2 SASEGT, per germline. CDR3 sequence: CATCMTGYDEQYF. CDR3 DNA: TGTGCCACCTGCATGACAGGGTACGACGAGCAGTACTTC.

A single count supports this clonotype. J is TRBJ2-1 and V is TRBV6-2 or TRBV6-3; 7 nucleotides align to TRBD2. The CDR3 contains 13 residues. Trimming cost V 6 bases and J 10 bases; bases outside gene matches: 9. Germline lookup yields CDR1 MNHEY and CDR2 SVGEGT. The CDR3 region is CASSRAGVYEQFF. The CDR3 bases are TGTGCCAGCAGCCGCGCGGGGGTCTACGAGCAGTTCTTC.

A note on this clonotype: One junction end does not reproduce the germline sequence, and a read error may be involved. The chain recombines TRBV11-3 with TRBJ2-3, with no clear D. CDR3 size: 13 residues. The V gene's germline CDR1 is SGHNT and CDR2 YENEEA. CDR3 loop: CTSSLSGSDTQYF. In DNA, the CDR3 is TGTACCAGCAGTTTATCGGGTTCAGATACGCAGTATTTT. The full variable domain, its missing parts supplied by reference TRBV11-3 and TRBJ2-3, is EAGVVQSPRYKIIEKKQPVAFWCNPISGHNTLYWYLQNLGQGPELLIRYENEEAVDDSQLPKDRFSAERLKGVDSTLKIQPAELGDSAVYLCTSSLSGSDTQYFGPGTRLTVL.

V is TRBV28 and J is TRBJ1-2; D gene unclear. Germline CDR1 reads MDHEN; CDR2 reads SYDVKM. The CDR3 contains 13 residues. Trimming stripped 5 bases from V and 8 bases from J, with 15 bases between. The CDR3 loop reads CASSVVGLKGYTF. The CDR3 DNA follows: TGTGCCAGCAGTGTAGTAGGGCTTAAAGGCTACACCTTC.

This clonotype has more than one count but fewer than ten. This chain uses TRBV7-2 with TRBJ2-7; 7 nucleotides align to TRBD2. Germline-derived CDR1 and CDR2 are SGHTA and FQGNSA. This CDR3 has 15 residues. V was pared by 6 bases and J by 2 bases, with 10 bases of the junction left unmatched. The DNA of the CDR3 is TGTGCCAGCAGTTCGCTAGCGGTCGGAACCTACGAGCAGTACTTC. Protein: CASSSLAVGTYEQYF.

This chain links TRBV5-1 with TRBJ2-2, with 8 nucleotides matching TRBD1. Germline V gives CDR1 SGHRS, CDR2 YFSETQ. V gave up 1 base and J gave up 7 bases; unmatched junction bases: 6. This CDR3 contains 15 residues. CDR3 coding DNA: TGCGCCAGCAGCTTGTCCGGACAGGGAGACGGGGAGCTGTTTTTT. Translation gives CASSLSGQGDGELFF.

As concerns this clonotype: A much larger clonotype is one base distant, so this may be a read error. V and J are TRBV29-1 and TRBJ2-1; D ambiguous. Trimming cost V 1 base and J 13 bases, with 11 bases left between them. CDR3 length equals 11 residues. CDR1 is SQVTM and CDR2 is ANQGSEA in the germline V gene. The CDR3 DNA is TGCAGCGTTGAAGTTCAAGAGACCCAGTTCTTC. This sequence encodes CSVEVQETQFF.

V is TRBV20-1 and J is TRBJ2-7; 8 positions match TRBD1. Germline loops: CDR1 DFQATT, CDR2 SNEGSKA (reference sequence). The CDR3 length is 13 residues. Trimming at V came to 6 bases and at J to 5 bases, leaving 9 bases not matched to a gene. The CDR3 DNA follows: TGCAGTGCCGAAGGCAGGGGGCGAGACGAGCAGTACTTC. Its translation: CSAEGRGRDEQYF.

CDR3 region: CASSLGPARRGTDTQYF. The CDR3 bases are TGTGCCAGCAGCTTGGGTCCAGCTCGGAGGGGCACAGATACGCAGTATTTT. The genes are TRBV5-4 and TRBJ2-3; perhaps TRBD2 as D (6 bases). Germline CDR1 SGHNT, CDR2 YYREEE (reference sequence). The germline V and J ends were trimmed by 0 bases and 1 base, with 15 bases remaining between them. The CDR3 is made up of 17 amino acids.

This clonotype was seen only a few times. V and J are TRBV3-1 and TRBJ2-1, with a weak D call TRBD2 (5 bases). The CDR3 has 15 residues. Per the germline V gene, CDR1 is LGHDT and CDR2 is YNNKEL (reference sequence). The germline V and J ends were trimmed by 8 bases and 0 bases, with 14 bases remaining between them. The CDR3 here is CASGLWQSSYNEQFF. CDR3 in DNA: TGTGCCAGCGGACTTTGGCAGAGCTCCTACAATGAGCAGTTCTTC.

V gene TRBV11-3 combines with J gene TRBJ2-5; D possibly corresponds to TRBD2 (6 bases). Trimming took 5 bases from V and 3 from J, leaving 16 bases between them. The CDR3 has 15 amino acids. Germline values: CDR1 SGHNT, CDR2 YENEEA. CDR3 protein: CASSAFSGTKETQYF. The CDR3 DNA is TGTGCCAGCAGCGCCTTTAGCGGAACCAAAGAGACCCAGTACTTC. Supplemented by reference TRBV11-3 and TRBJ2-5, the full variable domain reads EAGVVQSPRYKIIEKKQPVAFWCNPISGHNTLYWYLQNLGQGPELLIRYENEEAVDDSQLPKDRFSAERLKGVDSTLKIQPAELGDSAVYLCASSAFSGTKETQYFGPGTRLLVL.

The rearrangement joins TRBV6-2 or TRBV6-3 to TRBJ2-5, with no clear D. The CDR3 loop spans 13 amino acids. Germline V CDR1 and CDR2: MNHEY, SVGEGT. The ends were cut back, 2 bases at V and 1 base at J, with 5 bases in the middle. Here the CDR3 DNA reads TGTGCCAGCAGTTACCTGGCCCAAGAGACCCAGTACTTC. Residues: CASSYLAQETQYF.